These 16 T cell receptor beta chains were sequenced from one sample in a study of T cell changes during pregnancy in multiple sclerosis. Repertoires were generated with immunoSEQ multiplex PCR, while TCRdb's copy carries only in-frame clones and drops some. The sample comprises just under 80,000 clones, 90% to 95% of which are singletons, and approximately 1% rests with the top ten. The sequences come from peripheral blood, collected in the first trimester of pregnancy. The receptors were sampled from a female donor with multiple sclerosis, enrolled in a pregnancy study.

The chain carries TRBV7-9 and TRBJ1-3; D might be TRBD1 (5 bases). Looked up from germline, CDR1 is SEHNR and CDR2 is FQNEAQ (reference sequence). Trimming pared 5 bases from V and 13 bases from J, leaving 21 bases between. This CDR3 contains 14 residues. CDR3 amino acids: CASSQRGVYSLIYF. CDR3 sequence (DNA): TGTGCCAGCAGCCAAAGGGGTGTTTATTCTCTGATATATTTT.

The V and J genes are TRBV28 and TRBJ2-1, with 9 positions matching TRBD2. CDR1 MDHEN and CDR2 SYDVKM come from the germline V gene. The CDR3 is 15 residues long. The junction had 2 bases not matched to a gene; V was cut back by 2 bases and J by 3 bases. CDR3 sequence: CASSLAGGVYNEQFF. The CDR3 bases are TGTGCCAGCAGTTTAGCGGGAGGGGTCTACAATGAGCAGTTCTTC.

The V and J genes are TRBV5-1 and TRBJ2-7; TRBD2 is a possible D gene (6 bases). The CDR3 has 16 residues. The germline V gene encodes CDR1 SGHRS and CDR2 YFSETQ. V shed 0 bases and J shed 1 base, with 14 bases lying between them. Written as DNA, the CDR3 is TGCGCCAGCAGCTTGGCCGGGCTAGCGACTTCCTACGAGCAGTACTTC. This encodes CASSLAGLATSYEQYF.

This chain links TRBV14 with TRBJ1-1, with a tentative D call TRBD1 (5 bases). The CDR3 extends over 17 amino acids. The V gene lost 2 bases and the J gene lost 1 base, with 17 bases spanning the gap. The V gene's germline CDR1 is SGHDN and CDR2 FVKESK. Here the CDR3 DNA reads TGTGCCAGCAGCCAATTTTTTAGTGGAGGGGCGAACACTGAAGCTTTCTTT. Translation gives CASSQFFSGGANTEAFF.

The CDR3 is CASSRRDRDGEQYF. The CDR3 DNA reads as TGTGCCAGCAGTCGCCGGGACAGGGACGGGGAGCAGTACTTC. J is TRBJ2-7 and V is TRBV6-5; 9 nucleotides align to TRBD1. J was trimmed by 7 bases and V by 5 bases; bases with no gene match: 9. CDR1 and CDR2 (germline): MNHEY, SVGAGI. This CDR3 is 14 amino acids long.

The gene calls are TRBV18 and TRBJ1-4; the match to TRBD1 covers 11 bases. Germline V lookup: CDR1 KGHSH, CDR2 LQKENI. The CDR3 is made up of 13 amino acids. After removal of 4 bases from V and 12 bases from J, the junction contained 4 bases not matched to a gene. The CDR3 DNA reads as TGTGCCAGCTCACTTCGGGACAGGGGGGAACTGTTTTTT. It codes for CASSLRDRGELFF.

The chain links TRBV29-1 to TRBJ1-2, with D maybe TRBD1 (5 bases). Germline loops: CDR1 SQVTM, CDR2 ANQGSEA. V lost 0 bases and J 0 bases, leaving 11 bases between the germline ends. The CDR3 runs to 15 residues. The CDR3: CSVEDSGVPNYGYTF. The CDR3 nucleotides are TGCAGCGTTGAAGATTCGGGGGTCCCTAACTATGGCTACACCTTC.

The CDR3 is CASSDLLAESPLAKNIQYF. CDR3 coding DNA: TGTGCCAGCAGTGACCTACTAGCGGAGAGTCCGCTAGCCAAAAACATTCAGTACTTC. The J gene is TRBJ2-4, the V gene TRBV6-4, with TRBD2 matching 8 bases. The CDR3 sequence is 19 residues long. Trimming at V came to 2 bases and at J to 0 bases, leaving 12 bases not matched to a gene. Germline loops: CDR1 MRHNA, CDR2 SNTAGT.

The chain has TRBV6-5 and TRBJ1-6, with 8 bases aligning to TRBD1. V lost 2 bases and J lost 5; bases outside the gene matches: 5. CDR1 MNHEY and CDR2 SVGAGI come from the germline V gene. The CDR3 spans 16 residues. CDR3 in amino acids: CASSYGGGQDNSPLHF. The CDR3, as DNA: TGTGCCAGCAGTTACGGAGGGGGACAGGATAATTCACCCCTCCACTTT.

In nucleotides, the CDR3 is TGCGCCAGCAGCTTCGACAACACCGGGGTCTCCTATAATTCACCCCTCCACTTT. It codes for CASSFDNTGVSYNSPLHF. V usage is TRBV5-1 and J usage is TRBJ1-6; D not certain. V was clipped by 2 bases and J by 0 bases, with 15 bases between them. This CDR3 is 18 amino acids long. Germline assignment: CDR1 SGHRS and CDR2 YFSETQ.

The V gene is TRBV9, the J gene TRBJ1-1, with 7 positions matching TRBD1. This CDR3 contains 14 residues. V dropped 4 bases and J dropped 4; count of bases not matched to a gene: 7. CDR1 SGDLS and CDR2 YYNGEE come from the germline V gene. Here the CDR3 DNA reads TGTGCCAGCAGCAAGGGGGCGCGAAGCACTGAAGCTTTCTTT. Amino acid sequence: CASSKGARSTEAFF.

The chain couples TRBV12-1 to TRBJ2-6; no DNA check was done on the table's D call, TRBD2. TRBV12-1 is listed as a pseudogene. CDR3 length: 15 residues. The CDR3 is CASSFGRDYLGVLTF. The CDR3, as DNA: TGTGCCAGCAGCTTTGGCAGGGACTACTTGGGCGTCCTGACTTTC.

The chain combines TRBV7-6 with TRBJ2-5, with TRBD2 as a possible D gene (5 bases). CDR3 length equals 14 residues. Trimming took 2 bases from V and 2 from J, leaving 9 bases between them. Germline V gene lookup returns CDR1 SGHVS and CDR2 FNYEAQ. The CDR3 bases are TGTGCCAGCAGCTTATTTACTAGTCAAGAGACCCAGTACTTC. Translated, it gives CASSLFTSQETQYF.

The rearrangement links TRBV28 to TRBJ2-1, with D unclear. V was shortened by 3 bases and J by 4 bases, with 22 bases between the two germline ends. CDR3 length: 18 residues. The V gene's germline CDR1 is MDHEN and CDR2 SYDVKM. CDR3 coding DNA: TGTGCCAGCAGTTTTACCACCCCGGCCGAGGTTATATACAATGAGCAGTTCTTC. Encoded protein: CASSFTTPAEVIYNEQFF.

The CDR3 protein is CASSARQGENTGELFF. The CDR3 bases are TGTGCCAGCAGCGCAAGACAGGGGGAGAACACCGGGGAGCTGTTTTTT. The V gene is TRBV7-9, the J gene TRBJ2-2; 9 bases are a match to TRBD1. CDR3 length: 16 residues. Losses at the gene ends were 5 bases for V and 1 base for J; bases not matched to a gene: 5. Germline CDR1 is SEHNR and CDR2 is FQNEAQ (reference sequence).

The CDR3 sequence is CATQGGFNYGYTF. The CDR3 DNA sequence: TGTGCCACCCAGGGGGGATTTAACTATGGCTACACCTTC. The chain uses TRBV19 and TRBJ1-2, with 7 bases lining up with TRBD1. V lost 10 bases to trimming and J lost 1 base; unmatched junction nucleotides: 6. The CDR3 sequence is 13 residues long. Germline V lookup: CDR1 LNHDA, CDR2 SQIVND (reference sequence).